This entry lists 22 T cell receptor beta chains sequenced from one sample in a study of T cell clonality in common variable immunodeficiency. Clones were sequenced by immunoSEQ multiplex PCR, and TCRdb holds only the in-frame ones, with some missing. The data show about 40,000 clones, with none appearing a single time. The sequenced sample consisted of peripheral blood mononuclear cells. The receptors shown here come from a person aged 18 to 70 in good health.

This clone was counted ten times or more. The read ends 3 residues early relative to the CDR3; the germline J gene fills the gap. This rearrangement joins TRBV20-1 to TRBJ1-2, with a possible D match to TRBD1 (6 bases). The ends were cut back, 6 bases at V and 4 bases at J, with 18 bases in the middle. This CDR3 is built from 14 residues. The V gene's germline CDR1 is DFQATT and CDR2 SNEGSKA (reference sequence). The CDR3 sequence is CSARPGGQSYGYTF. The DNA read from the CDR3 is TGCAGTGCGAGGCCCGGGGGGCAGAGCTATGGC.

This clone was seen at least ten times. The CDR3 bases that were read are TGTGCCAGCTCACCCCAACAGGGGGAAAACATT. It translates to CASSPQQGENI. The complete CDR3 sequence is CASSPQQGENIQYF. This chain uses TRBV18 with TRBJ2-4, with 8 bases that match TRBD1. Sequencing ends 3 residues short of the CDR3 end; the germline J gene provides the rest. The CDR3 extends over 14 amino acids. The V gene's germline CDR1 is KGHSH and CDR2 LQKENI. Trimming cost V 3 bases and J 5 bases; bases outside gene matches: 3.

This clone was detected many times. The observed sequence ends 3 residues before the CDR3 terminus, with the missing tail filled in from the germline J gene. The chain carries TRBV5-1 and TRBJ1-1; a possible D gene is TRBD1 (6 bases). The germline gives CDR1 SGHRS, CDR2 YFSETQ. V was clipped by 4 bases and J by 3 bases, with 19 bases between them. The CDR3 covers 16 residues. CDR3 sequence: CASSPVQGPWDTEAFF. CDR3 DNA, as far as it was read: TGCGCCAGCAGCCCGGTCCAGGGGCCATGGGACACTGAA. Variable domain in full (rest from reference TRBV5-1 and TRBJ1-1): KAGVTQTPRYLIKTRGQQVTLSCSPISGHRSVSWYQQTPGQGLQFLFEYFSETQRNKGNFPGRFSGRQFSNSRSEMNVSTLELGDSALYLCASSPVQGPWDTEAFFGQGTRLTVV.

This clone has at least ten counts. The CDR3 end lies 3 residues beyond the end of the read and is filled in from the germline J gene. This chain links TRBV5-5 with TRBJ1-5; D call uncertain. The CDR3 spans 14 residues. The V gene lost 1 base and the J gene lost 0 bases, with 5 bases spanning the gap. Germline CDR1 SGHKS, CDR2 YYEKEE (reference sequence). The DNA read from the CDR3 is TGTGCCAGCAGCTTGAGAGGTAGCAATCAGCCC. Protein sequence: CASSLRGSNQP. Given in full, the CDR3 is CASSLRGSNQPQHF.

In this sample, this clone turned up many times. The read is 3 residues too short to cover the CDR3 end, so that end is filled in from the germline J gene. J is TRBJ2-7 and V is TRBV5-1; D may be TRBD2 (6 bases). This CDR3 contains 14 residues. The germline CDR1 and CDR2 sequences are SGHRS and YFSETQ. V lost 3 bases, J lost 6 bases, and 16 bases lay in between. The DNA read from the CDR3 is TGCGCCAGCAGCTCTCGGGGGAGTCGGGGCGAG. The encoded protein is CASSSRGSRGE. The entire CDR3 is CASSSRGSRGEQYF.

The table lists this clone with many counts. This CDR3 is CASSLVPGQGYNEQFF. CDR3 bases read: TGCGCCAGCAGCTTGGTCCCGGGACAGGGGTACAATGAG. The V call is TRBV5-1, the J call TRBJ2-1, with 10 bases that match TRBD1. Read sequence stops 3 residues before the CDR3 end, and the germline J gene provides the missing end. The CDR3 has 16 amino acids. Trimming took 0 bases from V and 4 from J; bases not matched to a gene: 4. Looked up from germline, CDR1 is SGHRS and CDR2 is YFSETQ.

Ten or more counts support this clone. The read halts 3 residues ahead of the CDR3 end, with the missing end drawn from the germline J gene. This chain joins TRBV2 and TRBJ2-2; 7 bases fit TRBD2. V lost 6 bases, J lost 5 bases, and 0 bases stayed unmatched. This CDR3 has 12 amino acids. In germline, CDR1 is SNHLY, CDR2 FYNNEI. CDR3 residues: CASRGGTGELFF. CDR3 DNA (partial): TGTGCCAGCAGGGGGGGGACCGGGGAG.

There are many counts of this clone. The CDR3 loop is CSARDHGFWGDGSPLHF. CDR3 bases read: TGCAGTGCTAGAGATCATGGGTTTTGGGGCGACGGTTCACCC. The chain joins TRBV20-1 to TRBJ1-6, with D perhaps TRBD1 (5 bases). The observed sequence ends 3 residues before the CDR3 terminus, with the missing tail filled in from the germline J gene. The CDR3 runs 17 residues. Trimming pared 0 bases from V and 9 bases from J, leaving 21 bases between. From germline, CDR1 is DFQATT and CDR2 SNEGSKA (reference sequence).

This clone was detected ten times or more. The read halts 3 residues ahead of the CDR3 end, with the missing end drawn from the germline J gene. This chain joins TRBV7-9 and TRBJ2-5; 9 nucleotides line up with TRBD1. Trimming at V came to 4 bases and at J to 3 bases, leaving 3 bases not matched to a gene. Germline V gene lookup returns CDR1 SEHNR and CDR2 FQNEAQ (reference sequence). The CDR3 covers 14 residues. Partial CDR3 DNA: TGTGCCAGCAGCTCCGGACAGGGGAAAGAGACC. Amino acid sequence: CASSSGQGKET. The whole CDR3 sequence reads CASSSGQGKETQYF.

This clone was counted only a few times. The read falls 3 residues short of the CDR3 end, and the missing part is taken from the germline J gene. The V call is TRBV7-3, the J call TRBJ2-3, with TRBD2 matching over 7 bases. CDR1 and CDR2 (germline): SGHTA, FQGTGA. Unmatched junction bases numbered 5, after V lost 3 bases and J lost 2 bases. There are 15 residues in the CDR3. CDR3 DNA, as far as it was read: TGTGCCAGCAGCTTGGGAAGCGGGGCCACAGATACG. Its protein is CASSLGSGATDT. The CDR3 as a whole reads CASSLGSGATDTQYF.

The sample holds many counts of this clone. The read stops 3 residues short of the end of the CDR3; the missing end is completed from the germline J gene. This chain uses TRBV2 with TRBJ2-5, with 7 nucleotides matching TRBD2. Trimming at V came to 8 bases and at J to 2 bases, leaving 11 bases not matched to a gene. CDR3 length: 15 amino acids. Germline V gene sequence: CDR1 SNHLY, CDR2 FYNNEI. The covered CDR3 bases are TGTGCCAGCCTTACTTCAGCGGGGCGACAAGAGACC. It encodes CASLTSAGRQET. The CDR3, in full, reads CASLTSAGRQETQYF.

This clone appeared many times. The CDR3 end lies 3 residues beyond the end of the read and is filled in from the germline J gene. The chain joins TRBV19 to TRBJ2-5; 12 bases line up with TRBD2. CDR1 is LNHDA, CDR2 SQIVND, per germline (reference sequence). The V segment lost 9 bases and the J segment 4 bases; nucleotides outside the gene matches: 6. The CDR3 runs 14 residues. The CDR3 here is CASTSGRSGETQYF. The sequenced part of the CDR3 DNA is TGTGCCAGCACTAGCGGGAGGTCCGGAGAGACC.

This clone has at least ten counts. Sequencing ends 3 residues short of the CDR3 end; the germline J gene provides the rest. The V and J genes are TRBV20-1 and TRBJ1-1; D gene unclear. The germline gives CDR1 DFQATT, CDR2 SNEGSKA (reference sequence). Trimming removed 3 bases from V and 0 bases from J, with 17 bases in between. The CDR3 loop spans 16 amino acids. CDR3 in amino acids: CSASLWRRELNTEAFF. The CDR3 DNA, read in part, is TGCAGTGCTAGCCTCTGGCGGCGGGAGTTGAACACTGAA.

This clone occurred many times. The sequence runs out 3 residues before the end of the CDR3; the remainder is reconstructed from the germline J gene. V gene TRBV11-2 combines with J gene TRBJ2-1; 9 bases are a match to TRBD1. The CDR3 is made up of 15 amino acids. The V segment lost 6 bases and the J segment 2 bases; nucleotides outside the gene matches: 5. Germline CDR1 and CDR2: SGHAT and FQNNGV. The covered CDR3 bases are TGTGCCAGCAGTCCCGGGACAGGGACCTACAATGAG. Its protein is CASSPGTGTYNE. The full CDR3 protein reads CASSPGTGTYNEQFF. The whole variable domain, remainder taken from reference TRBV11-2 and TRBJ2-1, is EAGVAQSPRYKIIEKRQSVAFWCNPISGHATLYWYQQILGQGPKLLIQFQNNGVVDDSQLPKDRFSAERLKGVDSTLKIQPAKLEDSAVYLCASSPGTGTYNEQFFGPGTRLTVL.

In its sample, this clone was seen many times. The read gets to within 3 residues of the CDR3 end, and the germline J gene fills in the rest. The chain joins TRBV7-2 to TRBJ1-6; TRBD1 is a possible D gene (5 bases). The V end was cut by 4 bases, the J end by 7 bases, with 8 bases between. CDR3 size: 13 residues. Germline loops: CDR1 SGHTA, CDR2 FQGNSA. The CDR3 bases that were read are TGTGCCAGCAGCTCAGGGAGGAATTCACCC. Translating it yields CASSSGRNSP. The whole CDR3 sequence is CASSSGRNSPLHF. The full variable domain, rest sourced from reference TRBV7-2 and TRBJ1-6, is GAGVSQSPSNKVTEKGKDVELRCDPISGHTALYWYRQSLGQGLEFLIYFQGNSAPDKSGLPSDRFSAERTGGSVSTLTIQRTQQEDSAVYLCASSSGRNSPLHFGNGTRLTVT.

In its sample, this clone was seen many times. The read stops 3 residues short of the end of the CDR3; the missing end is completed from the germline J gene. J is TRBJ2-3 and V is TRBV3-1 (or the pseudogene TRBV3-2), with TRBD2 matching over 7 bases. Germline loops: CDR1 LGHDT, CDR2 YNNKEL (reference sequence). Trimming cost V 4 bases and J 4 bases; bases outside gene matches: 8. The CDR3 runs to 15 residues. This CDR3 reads CASSPRPLAADTQYF. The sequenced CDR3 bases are TGTGCCAGCAGCCCAAGACCTCTAGCGGCAGATACG.

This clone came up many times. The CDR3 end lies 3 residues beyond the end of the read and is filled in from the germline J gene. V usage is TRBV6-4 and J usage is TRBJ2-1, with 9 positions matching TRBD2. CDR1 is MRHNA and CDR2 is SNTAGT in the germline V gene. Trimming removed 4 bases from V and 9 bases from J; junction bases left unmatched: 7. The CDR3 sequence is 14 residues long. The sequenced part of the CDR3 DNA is TGTGCCAGCAGTGTTAGCGGGAGCTCGGGTGAG. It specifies CASSVSGSSGE. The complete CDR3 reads CASSVSGSSGEQFF.

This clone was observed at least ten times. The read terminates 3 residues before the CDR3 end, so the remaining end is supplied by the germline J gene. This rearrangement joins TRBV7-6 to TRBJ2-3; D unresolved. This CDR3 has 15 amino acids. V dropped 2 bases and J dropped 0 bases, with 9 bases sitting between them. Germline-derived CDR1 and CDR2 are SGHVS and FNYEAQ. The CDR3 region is CASSLNRGSTDTQYF. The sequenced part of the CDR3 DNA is TGTGCCAGCAGCTTAAACCGCGGTAGCACAGATACG. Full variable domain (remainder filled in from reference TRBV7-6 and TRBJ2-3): GAGVSQSPRYKVTKRGQDVALRCDPISGHVSLYWYRQALGQGPEFLTYFNYEAQQDKSGLPNDRFSAERPEGSISTLTIQRTEQRDSAMYRCASSLNRGSTDTQYFGPGTRLTVL.

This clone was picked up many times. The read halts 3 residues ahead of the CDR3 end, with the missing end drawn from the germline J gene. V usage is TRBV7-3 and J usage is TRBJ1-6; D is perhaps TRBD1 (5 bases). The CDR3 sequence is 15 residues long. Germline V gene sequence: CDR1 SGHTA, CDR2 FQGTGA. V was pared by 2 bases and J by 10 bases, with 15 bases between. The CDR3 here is CASSLGEGYRSPLHF. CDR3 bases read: TGTGCCAGCAGCTTAGGAGAGGGGTATCGGTCACCC.

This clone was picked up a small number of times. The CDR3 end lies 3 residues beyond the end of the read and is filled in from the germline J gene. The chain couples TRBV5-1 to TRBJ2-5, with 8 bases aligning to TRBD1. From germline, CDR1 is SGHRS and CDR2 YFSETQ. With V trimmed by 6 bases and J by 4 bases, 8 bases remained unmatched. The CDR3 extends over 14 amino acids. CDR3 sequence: CASTPGGAVETQYF. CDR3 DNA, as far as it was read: TGCGCCAGCACTCCAGGGGGCGCGGTAGAGACC. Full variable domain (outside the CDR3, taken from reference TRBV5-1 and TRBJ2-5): KAGVTQTPRYLIKTRGQQVTLSCSPISGHRSVSWYQQTPGQGLQFLFEYFSETQRNKGNFPGRFSGRQFSNSRSEMNVSTLELGDSALYLCASTPGGAVETQYFGPGTRLLVL.

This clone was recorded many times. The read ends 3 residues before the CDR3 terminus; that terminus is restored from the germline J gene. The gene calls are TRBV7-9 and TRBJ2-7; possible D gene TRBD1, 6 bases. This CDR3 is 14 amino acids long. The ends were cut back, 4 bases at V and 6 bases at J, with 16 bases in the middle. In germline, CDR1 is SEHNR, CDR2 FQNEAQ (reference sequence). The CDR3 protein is CASSWKDRVVEQYF. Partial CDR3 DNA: TGTGCCAGCAGCTGGAAGGACAGAGTAGTCGAG.

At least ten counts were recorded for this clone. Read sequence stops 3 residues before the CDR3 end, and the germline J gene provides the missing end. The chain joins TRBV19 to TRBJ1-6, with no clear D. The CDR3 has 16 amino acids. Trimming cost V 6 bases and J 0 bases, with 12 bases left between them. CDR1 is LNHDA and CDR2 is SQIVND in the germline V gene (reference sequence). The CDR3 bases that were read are TGTGCCAGTAGAGGAGACATACTCTCCTATAATTCACCC. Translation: CASRGDILSYNSP. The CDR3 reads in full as CASRGDILSYNSPLHF.